This TCR beta chain originates from a study of CD4 T cells in relation to SARS-CoV-2 and coronaviruses. The length of the CDR3 is 18 residues. Looked up from germline, CDR1 is MDHEN and CDR2 is SYDVKM. V lost 3 bases, J lost 5 bases, and 17 bases stayed unmatched. Of note for this clone: No antigen is known for it.

Naive and memory CD4+ T cells came from enriched cryopreserved PBMCs. TCRdb keeps only in-frame clones here, not all; method: immunoSEQ multiplex PCR. The sample yields about 41,000 clones, approximately 80% seen once. The chain joins TRBV28 to TRBJ2-3, with 7 bases that match TRBD2. Material: naive CD4+ T cells from PBMCs, cultured in vitro. Subset: naive CD4+ T cells isolated by negative enrichment. This TCR came from an adult with COVID-19. The CDR3 region has the DNA TGTGCCAGCAGTTTCCCGAGGTGGGCTAGCGGCCCGGGAGATACGCAGTATTTT. Translating gives CASSFPRWASGPGDTQYF.